This T cell receptor (beta chain) was identified in a study of T cells in Graves' hyperthyroidism and ophthalmopathy. Study-level results: Ophthalmopathy was separated from stable hyperthyroidism by a 13 V-J model.

Deletions cut 5 bases from V and 4 bases from J, with 15 bases between. The CDR3 runs to 15 residues. In germline, CDR1 is MNHEY, CDR2 SMNVEV (reference sequence). As to this clonotype: The antigen is unknown.

TCR beta CDR3 regions were amplified from RNA. HTBI primers were used for first-round RT-PCR of the TCR CDR3. TCRdb used MiXCR to reprocess the multiplex PCR reads, holding one entry per CDR3 protein. Of some 700,000 distinct CDR3 sequences in the sample, 15% to 20% were seen once. Diagnoses were established using clinical symptoms, serum thyroxine and TRAb, thyroid ultrasound and orbital computed tomography. The chain joins TRBV27 to TRBJ1-5; D possibly corresponds to TRBD1 (5 bases). Material for sequencing was blood. The TCR originated in a man aged 50-60 years with Graves' hyperthyroidism. CDR3 loop: CASSPFRGSNQPQHF. The CDR3 DNA sequence: TGTGCCAGCAGTCCCTTTAGGGGCTCAAATCAGCCCCAGCATTTT.